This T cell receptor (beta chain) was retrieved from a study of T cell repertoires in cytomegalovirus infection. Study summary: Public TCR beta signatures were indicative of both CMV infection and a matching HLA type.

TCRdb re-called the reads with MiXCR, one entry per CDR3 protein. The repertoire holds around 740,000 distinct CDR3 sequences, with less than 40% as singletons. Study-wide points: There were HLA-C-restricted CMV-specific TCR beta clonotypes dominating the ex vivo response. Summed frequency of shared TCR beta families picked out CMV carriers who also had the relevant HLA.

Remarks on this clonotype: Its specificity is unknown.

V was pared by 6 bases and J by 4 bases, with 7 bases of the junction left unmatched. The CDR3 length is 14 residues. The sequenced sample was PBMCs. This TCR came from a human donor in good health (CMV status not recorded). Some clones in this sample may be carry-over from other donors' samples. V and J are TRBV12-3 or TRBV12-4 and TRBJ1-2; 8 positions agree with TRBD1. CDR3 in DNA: TGTGCCAGCAGAAGGACAGGGAGTACCTATGGCTACACCTTC. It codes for CASRRTGSTYGYTF.